This entry lists 14 T cell receptor beta chains sequenced from one sample in a study of cytomegalovirus exposure and HLA in healthy donors. The study ran its PCR with 60 Vbeta and 13 Jbeta primers. Some clones are missing from TCRdb's copy, which holds only in-frame ones; the method was immunoSEQ multiplex PCR. This sample carries 150,000 or so clones, roughly three quarters of them seen once, and the ten largest clones take around 6.9%. What was sequenced was PBMCs. These receptors were collected from a man aged 40-55 years in good health and CMV-seropositive.

This clone was seen just once. This chain uses TRBV14 with TRBJ1-2; TRBD1 might be the D (5 bases). Germline values: CDR1 SGHDN, CDR2 FVKESK. There are 15 residues in the CDR3. The V gene lost 1 base and the J gene lost 3 bases, with 12 bases spanning the gap. The CDR3 sequence: CASSQGETAHYGYTF. CDR3 coding DNA: TGTGCCAGCAGCCAAGGTGAGACAGCGCACTATGGCTACACCTTC.

The chain combines TRBV29-1 with TRBJ1-2; 9 positions match TRBD1. This CDR3 has 13 residues. In germline, CDR1 is SQVTM, CDR2 ANQGSEA. V dropped 0 bases and J dropped 6; count of bases not matched to a gene: 2. The CDR3 coding sequence is TGCAGCGTTGAAGAGGACAGGGGTAATGGCTACACCTTC. It specifies CSVEEDRGNGYTF.

This clone was detected only once. This rearrangement joins TRBV19 to TRBJ2-1, with a weak D call TRBD2 (5 bases). Trimming pared 3 bases from V and 0 bases from J, leaving 9 bases between. Germline V gene lookup returns CDR1 LNHDA and CDR2 SQIVND (reference sequence). The CDR3 is 15 amino acids. CDR3: CASSIGLSSYNEQFF. The CDR3 DNA is TGTGCCAGTAGTATCGGACTGAGCTCCTACAATGAGCAGTTCTTC.

V and J are TRBV11-1 and TRBJ2-1, with D possibly being TRBD2 (5 bases). The CDR3 loop spans 14 amino acids. V lost 5 bases and J 5 bases, leaving 13 bases between the germline ends. Germline assignment: CDR1 SGHAT and CDR2 FQDESV (reference sequence). This CDR3 reads CASSPPGKNNEQFF. The CDR3 DNA reads TGTGCCAGCAGCCCCCCCGGGAAAAACAATGAGCAGTTCTTC. Together with reference TRBV11-1 and TRBJ2-1, the CDR3 gives the full variable domain: EAEVAQSPRYKITEKSQAVAFWCDPISGHATLYWYRQILGQGPELLVQFQDESVVDDSQLPKDRFSAERLKGVDSTLKIQPAELGDSAMYLCASSPPGKNNEQFFGPGTRLTVL.

The rearrangement links TRBV7-3 to TRBJ2-7; 7 bases are shared with TRBD1. The CDR3 loop spans 15 amino acids. Germline V gives CDR1 SGHTA, CDR2 FQGTGA. V was pared by 5 bases and J by 4 bases, with 11 bases of the junction left unmatched. The CDR3: CASSPQQGSTYEQYF. The CDR3 coding sequence is TGTGCCAGCAGCCCCCAACAGGGGTCTACTTACGAGCAGTACTTC.

There are many counts of this clone. The V gene is TRBV27, the J gene TRBJ1-1; 10 nucleotides line up with TRBD1. The germline V gene has CDR1 MNHEY and CDR2 SMNVEV (reference sequence). The length of the CDR3 is 15 residues. Trimming cost V 5 bases and J 2 bases; bases outside gene matches: 5. CDR3 bases: TGTGCCAGCAGTATACGACAGGGGGCTAACACTGAAGCTTTCTTT. It specifies CASSIRQGANTEAFF.

V is TRBV19 and J is TRBJ1-3; maybe TRBD1 (5 bases). The V and J ends lost 0 bases and 8 bases respectively, with 14 bases between them. CDR1 and CDR2 (germline): LNHDA, SQIVND (reference sequence). The CDR3 runs 15 residues. The CDR3 reads CASSIDTSSRDTIYF. CDR3 nucleotides: TGTGCCAGTAGTATAGATACGTCCTCCAGGGACACCATATATTTT. The variable domain in full, completed from reference TRBV19 and TRBJ1-3, reads DGGITQSPKYLFRKEGQNVTLSCEQNLNHDAMYWYRQDPGQGLRLIYYSQIVNDFQKGDIAEGYSVSREKKESFPLTVTSAQKNPTAFYLCASSIDTSSRDTIYFGEGSWLTVV.

The J gene is TRBJ2-1, the V gene TRBV6-1; a weak D match, TRBD2 (5 bases). Trimming cost V 8 bases and J 3 bases, with 17 bases left between them. The CDR3 is 15 amino acids. Looked up from germline, CDR1 is MNHNS and CDR2 is SASEGT. The DNA of the CDR3 is TGTGCCAGCTGCTCCTTCGGGAAAATCTACAATGAGCAGTTCTTC. This translates into CASCSFGKIYNEQFF.

This clone turned up a few times. This sequence joins TRBV13 and TRBJ2-1; 7 bases are shared with TRBD1. J was trimmed by 4 bases and V by 5 bases; bases with no gene match: 8. Looked up from germline, CDR1 is PRHDT and CDR2 is FYEKMQ (reference sequence). The CDR3 has 15 residues. As DNA, the CDR3 is TGTGCCAGCAGCATGAGGGGGCAGGGATACAATGAGCAGTTCTTC. Amino acids: CASSMRGQGYNEQFF.

A single count supports this clone. The chain is built from TRBV5-5 and TRBJ2-5, with D maybe TRBD1 (5 bases). The J call is doubtful: the DNA matches TRBJ2-7 better. The CDR3 contains 12 residues. CDR1 and CDR2 from the germline V gene are SGHKS and YYEKEE (reference sequence). DNA for the CDR3: TGTGCCAGCAGCTCCGACAGATACGAGCAGTACTTC. Translation: CASSSDRYEQYF.

V gene TRBV18 combines with J gene TRBJ2-5, with D unresolved. V was clipped by 3 bases and J by 5 bases, with 10 bases between them. Germline V lookup: CDR1 KGHSH, CDR2 LQKENI. CDR3 length: 13 residues. The CDR3 loop reads CASSPASVETQYF. For the CDR3, the DNA is TGTGCCAGCTCACCCGCCTCGGTGGAGACCCAGTACTTC.

This clone has just one count. The V call is TRBV27, the J call TRBJ2-1, with TRBD1 identical over 8 bases. V was pared by 6 bases and J by 4 bases, with 8 bases of the junction left unmatched. CDR1 and CDR2 (germline): MNHEY, SMNVEV (reference sequence). There are 15 residues in the CDR3. For the CDR3, the DNA is TGTGCCAGCAGCCAATGGGACAGGCTATACAATGAGCAGTTCTTC. Translating it yields CASSQWDRLYNEQFF.

The chain carries TRBV6-5 and TRBJ2-1, with D tentatively TRBD2 (7 bases). Germline-derived CDR1 and CDR2 are MNHEY and SVGAGI. The CDR3 loop spans 15 amino acids. V lost 3 bases and J lost 6, with 15 bases in between. The CDR3 here is CASSYYAGAGNEQFF. Here the CDR3 DNA reads TGTGCCAGCAGTTATTATGCGGGGGCAGGCAATGAGCAGTTCTTC.

This clone was seen a handful of times. CDR3 nucleotide sequence: TGTGCCAGCAGCCCCTCGAGCAATCAGCCCCAGCATTTT. Translation gives CASSPSSNQPQHF. V is TRBV7-2 and J is TRBJ1-5; D ambiguous. The germline CDR1 and CDR2 sequences are SGHTA and FQGNSA. This CDR3 is built from 13 residues. Trimming removed 5 bases from V and 1 base from J, with 6 bases in between.